This is a list of T cell receptor beta chains from one sample in a study of T cell changes during pregnancy in multiple sclerosis. Clones were sequenced by immunoSEQ multiplex PCR, and TCRdb holds only the in-frame ones, with some missing. The sample lists 73,000 or so clones, about 90% occurring once. The source material was peripheral blood, sampled in the second trimester of pregnancy. These receptor sequences come from a female donor with multiple sclerosis, enrolled in a pregnancy study. Both conserved end residues are part of each CDR3. Fields, in order: clone size, J gene, V gene, D gene, CDR3 protein, CDR3 DNA. D genes are given only for firm matches. Clone size is stated in some rows and not others, as once, few, many or a class when expanded.

clone_size: once; j_call: TRBJ2-7; v_call: TRBV4-1; d_call: TRBD1; cdr3_aa: CASSQDGTGSGGQYF; cdr3_nt: TGCGCCAGCAGCCAAGATGGGACAGGGAGTGGTGGGCAGTACTTC
clone_size: NA; j_call: TRBJ1-6; v_call: TRBV7-2; d_call: NA; cdr3_aa: CASSYTTVLGSPLHF; cdr3_nt: TGTGCCAGCAGCTACACTACCGTTTTAGGATCACCCCTCCACTTT
clone_size: NA; j_call: TRBJ2-7; v_call: TRBV25-1; d_call: NA; cdr3_aa: CASSEGGSTGKGYEQYF; cdr3_nt: TGTGCCAGCAGTGAGGGGGGGTCGACAGGAAAAGGCTACGAGCAGTACTTC
clone_size: NA; j_call: TRBJ1-4; v_call: TRBV7-2; d_call: TRBD1; cdr3_aa: CASSLGGTAEKLFF; cdr3_nt: TGTGCCAGCAGCTTAGGGGGGACAGCTGAAAAACTGTTTTTT
clone_size: once; j_call: TRBJ2-7; v_call: TRBV27; d_call: TRBD2; cdr3_aa: CASSPYPGRNYEQYF; cdr3_nt: TGTGCCAGCAGTCCCTACCCCGGGAGGAACTACGAGCAGTACTTC
clone_size: NA; j_call: TRBJ1-6; v_call: TRBV19; d_call: NA; cdr3_aa: CATRTEANSPLHF; cdr3_nt: TGTGCCACCCGAACTGAGGCCAATTCACCCCTCCACTTT
clone_size: NA; j_call: TRBJ2-7; v_call: TRBV6-5; d_call: NA; cdr3_aa: CASSYSALSLHEQYF; cdr3_nt: TGTGCCAGCAGTTACTCGGCCCTGTCCTTACACGAGCAGTACTTC
clone_size: NA; j_call: TRBJ2-5; v_call: TRBV7-2; d_call: TRBD2; cdr3_aa: CASSGTSGGYQETQYF; cdr3_nt: TGTGCCAGCAGCGGGACTAGCGGGGGCTACCAAGAGACCCAGTACTTC
clone_size: NA; j_call: TRBJ2-5; v_call: TRBV4-2; d_call: NA; cdr3_aa: CASSQDLLVEETQYF; cdr3_nt: TGTGCCAGCAGCCAAGATCTGCTCGTAGAAGAGACCCAGTACTTC
clone_size: NA; j_call: TRBJ1-2; v_call: TRBV4-3; d_call: NA; cdr3_aa: CASSPGQLSLYGYTF; cdr3_nt: TGCGCCAGCAGCCCTGGACAGCTATCACTCTATGGCTACACCTTC
clone_size: NA; j_call: TRBJ2-1; v_call: TRBV5-4; d_call: TRBD2; cdr3_aa: CASSQYGRGYNEQFF; cdr3_nt: TGTGCCAGCAGCCAGTACGGGAGGGGGTACAATGAGCAGTTCTTC
clone_size: NA; j_call: TRBJ2-5; v_call: TRBV4-2; d_call: TRBD2; cdr3_aa: CASTPGGTSGGPYQETQYF; cdr3_nt: TGTGCCAGCACCCCGGGGGGTACTAGCGGGGGCCCATACCAAGAGACCCAGTACTTC
clone_size: NA; j_call: TRBJ2-1; v_call: TRBV7-7; d_call: TRBD2; cdr3_aa: CASSPLAGVYNEQFF; cdr3_nt: TGTGCCAGCAGCCCACTAGCGGGGGTCTACAATGAGCAGTTCTTC
clone_size: few; j_call: TRBJ1-1; v_call: TRBV6-1; d_call: TRBD1; cdr3_aa: CASRWTGSTEAFF; cdr3_nt: TGTGCCAGCAGGTGGACAGGGAGCACTGAAGCTTTCTTT
clone_size: once; j_call: TRBJ1-5; v_call: TRBV13; d_call: NA; cdr3_aa: CASSLAGRNQPQHF; cdr3_nt: TGTGCCAGCAGCTTAGCAGGGCGTAATCAGCCCCAGCATTTT
clone_size: NA; j_call: TRBJ1-1; v_call: TRBV6-1; d_call: NA; cdr3_aa: CASSVNTEAFF; cdr3_nt: TGTGCCAGCTCGGTGAACACTGAAGCTTTCTTT
clone_size: NA; j_call: TRBJ1-1; v_call: TRBV5-4; d_call: TRBD1; cdr3_aa: CASSGGQGPVLGTEAFF; cdr3_nt: TGTGCCAGCAGCGGGGGACAGGGGCCGGTACTGGGCACTGAAGCTTTCTTT
clone_size: few; j_call: TRBJ2-2; v_call: TRBV6-4; d_call: TRBD2; cdr3_aa: CASKSSGGDTGELFF; cdr3_nt: TGTGCCAGCAAGTCTAGCGGGGGCGACACCGGGGAGCTGTTTTTT
clone_size: NA; j_call: TRBJ2-7; v_call: TRBV6-5; d_call: NA; cdr3_aa: CASSRDWAAYEQYF; cdr3_nt: TGTGCCAGCAGTCGGGACTGGGCGGCCTACGAGCAGTACTTC
clone_size: NA; j_call: TRBJ2-3; v_call: TRBV5-1; d_call: TRBD2; cdr3_aa: CASSLGIAGSTDTQYF; cdr3_nt: TGCGCCAGCAGCTTGGGTATAGCGGGGAGCACAGATACGCAGTATTTT
clone_size: NA; j_call: TRBJ2-4; v_call: TRBV5-8; d_call: NA; cdr3_aa: CASSLGTSSENIQYF; cdr3_nt: TGTGCCAGCAGCTTAGGGACATCGAGCGAAAACATTCAGTACTTC
clone_size: NA; j_call: TRBJ2-1; v_call: TRBV14; d_call: TRBD1; cdr3_aa: CASSQDRGRGRDEQFF; cdr3_nt: TGTGCCAGCAGCCAGGACCGCGGCAGGGGGCGCGATGAGCAGTTCTTC
clone_size: NA; j_call: TRBJ2-7; v_call: TRBV11-2; d_call: NA; cdr3_aa: CASSSHLAGDTYEQYF; cdr3_nt: TGTGCCAGCAGCTCCCACTTGGCGGGGGACACCTACGAGCAGTACTTC
clone_size: NA; j_call: TRBJ1-2; v_call: TRBV7-2; d_call: TRBD1; cdr3_aa: CASSLVGQGERYGYTF; cdr3_nt: TGTGCCAGCAGCTTAGTGGGACAGGGTGAGAGGTATGGCTACACCTTC
clone_size: NA; j_call: TRBJ2-5; v_call: TRBV5-6; d_call: NA; cdr3_aa: CASSLSHLSALRAQYF; cdr3_nt: TGTGCCAGCAGCTTGTCTCATCTAAGCGCGCTTCGGGCCCAGTACTTC
clone_size: NA; j_call: TRBJ2-3; v_call: TRBV9; d_call: TRBD2; cdr3_aa: CASSVPLAGGSSTDTQYF; cdr3_nt: TGTGCCAGCAGCGTACCCTTAGCGGGGGGAAGTAGCACAGATACGCAGTATTTT
clone_size: NA; j_call: TRBJ1-1; v_call: TRBV7-3; d_call: NA; cdr3_aa: CASSFVGLGEAFF; cdr3_nt: TGTGCCAGCAGCTTTGTGGGTCTGGGCGAAGCTTTCTTT
clone_size: once; j_call: TRBJ2-1; v_call: TRBV5-4; d_call: TRBD2; cdr3_aa: CASSTRRLAGFAYNEQFF; cdr3_nt: TGTGCCAGCAGCACTCGACGACTAGCGGGGTTTGCCTACAATGAGCAGTTCTTC
clone_size: NA; j_call: TRBJ2-2; v_call: TRBV9; d_call: NA; cdr3_aa: CASSVAGNTGELFF; cdr3_nt: TGTGCCAGCAGCGTAGCCGGGAACACCGGGGAGCTGTTTTTT
clone_size: NA; j_call: TRBJ2-2; v_call: TRBV7-3; d_call: NA; cdr3_aa: CASSSVTGELFF; cdr3_nt: TGTGCCAGCAGCTCAGTCACCGGGGAGCTGTTTTTT